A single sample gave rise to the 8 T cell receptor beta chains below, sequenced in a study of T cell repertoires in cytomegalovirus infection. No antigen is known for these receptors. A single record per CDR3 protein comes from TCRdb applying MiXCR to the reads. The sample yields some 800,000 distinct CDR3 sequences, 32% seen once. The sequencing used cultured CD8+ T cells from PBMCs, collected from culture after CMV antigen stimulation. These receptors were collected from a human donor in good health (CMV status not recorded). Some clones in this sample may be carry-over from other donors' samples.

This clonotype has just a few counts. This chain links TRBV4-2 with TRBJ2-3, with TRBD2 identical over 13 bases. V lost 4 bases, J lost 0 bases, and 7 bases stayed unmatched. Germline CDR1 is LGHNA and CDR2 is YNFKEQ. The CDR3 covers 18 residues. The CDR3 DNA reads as TGTGCCAGCAGCCCTCGGACTAGCGGGGGCCCGAGCACAGATACGCAGTATTTT. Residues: CASSPRTSGGPSTDTQYF.

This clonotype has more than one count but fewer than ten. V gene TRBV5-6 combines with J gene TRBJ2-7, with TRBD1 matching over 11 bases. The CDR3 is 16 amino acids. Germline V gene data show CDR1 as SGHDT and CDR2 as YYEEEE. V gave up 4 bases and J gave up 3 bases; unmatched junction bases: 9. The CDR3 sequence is CASSPWDRGNRYEQYV. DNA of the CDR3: TGTGCCAGCAGCCCATGGGACAGGGGGAACCGCTACGAGCAGTACGTC.

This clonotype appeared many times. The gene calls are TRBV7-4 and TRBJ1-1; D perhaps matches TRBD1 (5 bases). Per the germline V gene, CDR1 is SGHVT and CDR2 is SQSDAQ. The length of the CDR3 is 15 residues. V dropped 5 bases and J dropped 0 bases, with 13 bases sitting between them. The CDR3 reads CASSANRSMNTEAFF. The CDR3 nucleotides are TGTGCCAGCAGCGCGAACAGGAGTATGAACACTGAAGCTTTCTTT.

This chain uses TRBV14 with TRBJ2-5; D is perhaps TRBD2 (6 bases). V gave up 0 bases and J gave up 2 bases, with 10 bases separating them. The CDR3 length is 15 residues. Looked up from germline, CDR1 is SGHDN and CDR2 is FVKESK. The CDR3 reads CASSQEEGAQETQYF. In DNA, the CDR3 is TGTGCCAGCAGCCAAGAGGAGGGTGCGCAAGAGACCCAGTACTTC.

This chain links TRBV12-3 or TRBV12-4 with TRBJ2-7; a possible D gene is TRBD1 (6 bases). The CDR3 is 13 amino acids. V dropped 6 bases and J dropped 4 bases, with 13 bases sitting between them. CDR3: CASSGWDIYEQYF. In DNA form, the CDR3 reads TGTGCCAGCAGCGGCTGGGACATTTACGAGCAGTACTTC.

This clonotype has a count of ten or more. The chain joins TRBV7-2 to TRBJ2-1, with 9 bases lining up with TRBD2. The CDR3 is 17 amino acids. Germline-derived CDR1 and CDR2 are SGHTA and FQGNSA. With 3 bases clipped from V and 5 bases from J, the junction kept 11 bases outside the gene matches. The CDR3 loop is CASSFGRGGPSDNEQFF. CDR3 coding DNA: TGTGCCAGCAGCTTTGGGCGGGGGGGCCCTTCGGACAATGAGCAGTTCTTC. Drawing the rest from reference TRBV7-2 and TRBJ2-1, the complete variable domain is GAGVSQSPSNKVTEKGKDVELRCDPISGHTALYWYRQSLGQGLEFLIYFQGNSAPDKSGLPSDRFSAERTGGSVSTLTIQRTQQEDSAVYLCASSFGRGGPSDNEQFFGPGTRLTVL.

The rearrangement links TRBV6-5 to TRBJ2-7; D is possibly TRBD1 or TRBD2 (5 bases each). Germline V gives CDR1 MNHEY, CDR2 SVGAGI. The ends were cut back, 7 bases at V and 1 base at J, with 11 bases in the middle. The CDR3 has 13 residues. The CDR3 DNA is TGTGCCAGCACCTCGGGACGGTCCTACGAGCAGTACGTC. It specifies CASTSGRSYEQYV.

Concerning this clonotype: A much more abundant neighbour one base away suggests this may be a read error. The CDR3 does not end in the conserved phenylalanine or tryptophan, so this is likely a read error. CDR3 sequence: CASSAGTTRYNEQFS. In DNA, the CDR3 is TGTGCCAGCAGCGCCGGGACTACCCGCTACAATGAGCAGTTCTCC. V is TRBV7-8 and J is TRBJ2-1, with TRBD2 identical over 7 bases. The CDR3 is 15 amino acids. The germline V gene encodes CDR1 SGHVS and CDR2 FQNEAQ. After removal of 5 bases from V and 3 bases from J, the junction contained 7 bases not matched to a gene.